This T cell receptor beta chain was obtained from a study of prognosis after radiotherapy for stage I lung cancer. Overall study context: Concurrent therapy was not administered with stereotactic body radiotherapy to any patient.

V lost 3 bases and J lost 2; bases outside the gene matches: 2. Germline CDR1 is SEHNR and CDR2 is FQNEAQ (reference sequence). The CDR3 extends over 15 amino acids. Multiplex PCR, run in two rounds, amplified TCR beta CDR3 from genomic DNA. Specific primers for each TRBV and TRBJ gene were what first-round PCR used. From the multiplex PCR reads, TCRdb called clonotypes with MiXCR, one entry per CDR3 protein. This sample has around 21,000 distinct CDR3 sequences; around 40% occur once, and the top ten carry more than 25%. This clonotype has at least ten counts. This TCR derives from a donor over 45 with non-small cell lung cancer. The chain couples TRBV7-9 to TRBJ2-3; 10 bases map to TRBD1. The source material was PBMCs, sampled before or after stereotactic body radiation therapy (not recorded which). The CDR3 DNA is TGTGCCAGCAGCTTCGGGACAGGGGTCACAGATACGCAGTATTTT. It specifies CASSFGTGVTDTQYF.